This T cell receptor beta chain originates from a study of CD8 T cells in ankylosing spondylitis. From the 5' RACE reads, TCRdb called clonotypes with MiXCR, one entry per CDR3 protein. This sample has hundreds of thousands of distinct CDR3 sequences, with 12% found just once. A remark on this clonotype: Its specificity is not known.

CDR3 length equals 14 residues. V was cut by 5 bases and J by 10 bases, with 15 bases left in between. The germline V gene encodes CDR1 SGHAT and CDR2 FQDESV (reference sequence). Study-wide results and caveats: Typical of ankylosing spondylitis blood, it appeared, was a TCR beta motif of eight highly homologous variants. Significant enrichment of disease-linked clones was reported in matched ankylosing spondylitis synovial fluid.

This chain joins TRBV11-1 and TRBJ1-6, with D perhaps matching TRBD1 (6 bases). The TCR sequence derives from a male donor with ankylosing spondylitis. Sequenced material: blood, either unsorted or a sorted T cell fraction (not recorded which). The CDR3 coding sequence is TGTGCCAGCAGCCGGGACATGGGGGAATCACCCCTCCACTTT. This encodes CASSRDMGESPLHF.